The sequence of this T cell receptor beta chain was determined in a study of patients and donors after allogeneic stem cell transplantation. TCRdb recomputed calls from the RT-PCR reads with MiXCR, one row per CDR3 protein. Seen here are some 150,000 distinct CDR3 sequences, over 30% observed once, and the top ten hold 50%. CDR1 and CDR2 (germline): SGHVS, FNYEAQ. CDR3 length equals 15 residues. V shed 0 bases and J 2 bases; nucleotides not matched to a gene: 4. The sample was blood, either unsorted or a sorted T cell fraction (not recorded which). V is TRBV7-6 and J is TRBJ2-7; 7 nucleotides match TRBD1. The receptor was derived from a human donor who was either an allogeneic HSCT recipient or a stem cell or donor lymphocyte infusion donor (not recorded which). It is not recorded whose cells these are; they may come from a transplant donor. CDR3 sequence reads: CASSLAIGGTYEQYF. In DNA form, the CDR3 reads TGTGCCAGCAGCTTAGCTATAGGGGGCACCTACGAGCAGTACTTC.